One and the same sample provided the 9 T cell receptor beta chains below, sequenced in a study of persistence of HIV-infected CD4 T cells (dated by TCRdb to about 2020). The sample's treatment or condition label, in plain terms: suppressive antiretroviral therapy. A pool of overlapping 15-mer peptides from HIV-1 Gag, at around 1 ug per peptide per mL, was used to stimulate the cells. Memory CD4+ T cells that did not respond, being CD40L-negative, CD69-negative and CD45RO-high, were sorted as memory populations depleted of antigen-responding cells. The immunoSEQ hsTCRB assay version 4, run in survey mode, was used to sequence TCRbeta repertoires from genomic DNA. The table was pulled from immuneACCESS by TCRdb, which kept in-frame rearrangements only. Such tables lose some clones; where checked, under half of the loss comes from unresolved V genes, and the rest has no known cause. This sample gives around 39,000 clones in total; 75% to 85% of them show up just once. Together, the top ten hold almost 1% of the sample.

What these receptors recognize is not known. Sequencing was performed on cultured CD4+ T cells from PBMCs, taken from a patient who received antiretroviral therapy. The cell subset or site label on this specimen signifies: CD40L-CD69- CD45RO-high memory CD4 T cells not responding to Gag peptides. The receptors were gathered from an adult with HIV. The donor label of this sample is uncertain.

The gene calls are TRBV6-2 or TRBV6-3 and TRBJ2-7; 8 bases map to TRBD2. The CDR3 loop spans 15 amino acids. J was trimmed by 2 bases and V by 2 bases; bases with no gene match: 5. CDR1 and CDR2 (germline): MNHEY, SVGEGT. CDR3 coding DNA: TGTGCCAGCAGTTACGGAGTAGCGGGGACCTACGAGCAGTACTTC. Translated: CASSYGVAGTYEQYF.

This clone was picked up one time. V is TRBV2 and J is TRBJ2-1; D might be TRBD1 (5 bases). V shed 4 bases and J shed 10 bases, with 8 bases lying between them. Germline V gene lookup returns CDR1 SNHLY and CDR2 FYNNEI. This CDR3 is built from 11 residues. The CDR3 region has the DNA TGTGCCAGCAGTGCTAGGGGAGAGCAGTTCTTC. Protein sequence: CASSARGEQFF.

This chain links TRBV12-3 or TRBV12-4 with TRBJ1-1, with D hard to call. V was trimmed by 3 bases and J by 4 bases, leaving 9 bases between them. This CDR3 spans 13 amino acids. CDR3 loop: CASSFLGSTEAFF. CDR3 nucleotides: TGTGCCAGCAGTTTCCTTGGGAGCACTGAAGCTTTCTTT.

The J gene is TRBJ1-5, the V gene TRBV4-2, with D uncertain. The CDR3 totals 13 residues. Trimming cost V 1 base and J 6 bases, with 7 bases left between them. The germline gives CDR1 LGHNA, CDR2 YNFKEQ. CDR3 DNA: TGTGCCAGCAGCCAAGGGGCGGGTCAGCCCCAGCATTTT. Its protein is CASSQGAGQPQHF.

The V gene is TRBV19, the J gene TRBJ1-3, with D unresolved. Between the trimmed V and J ends, which lost 3 bases and 0 bases, there was a span of 9 bases. CDR3 length: 15 amino acids. Germline loops: CDR1 LNHDA, CDR2 SQIVND (reference sequence). The CDR3 DNA is TGTGCCAGTAGTATGGGTCGGATCTCTGGAAACACCATATATTTT. Its protein product is CASSMGRISGNTIYF.

The chain combines TRBV6-5 with TRBJ2-1; 9 bases are shared with TRBD2. Trimming cost V 5 bases and J 5 bases; bases outside gene matches: 4. The CDR3 sequence is 14 residues long. In germline, CDR1 is MNHEY, CDR2 SVGAGI. This CDR3 is CASSLSGGHNEQFF. As DNA, the CDR3 is TGTGCCAGCAGTCTTAGCGGGGGCCACAATGAGCAGTTCTTC.

The chain is built from TRBV6-6 and TRBJ2-5; 7 positions agree with TRBD2. The CDR3 consists of 16 residues. Germline V gene sequence: CDR1 MNHNY, CDR2 SVGAGI (reference sequence). V was pared by 6 bases and J by 1 base, with 11 bases of the junction left unmatched. CDR3 in amino acids: CASSSVPGTTQETQYF. CDR3 DNA: TGTGCCAGCAGCTCCGTCCCCGGGACTACCCAAGAGACCCAGTACTTC.

This clone was observed a handful of times. CDR3 nucleotides: TGTGCCAGCTCCCGAGGTGGATCTGAAGCTTTCTTT. Its protein is CASSRGGSEAFF. The chain uses TRBV25-1 and TRBJ1-1; D not resolved. The germline CDR1 and CDR2 sequences are MGHDK and SYGVNS. Trimming stripped 8 bases from V and 6 bases from J, with 13 bases between. There are 12 residues in the CDR3.

A single count supports this clone. V and J are TRBV5-6 and TRBJ2-4; 9 nucleotides match TRBD1. Germline lookup yields CDR1 SGHDT and CDR2 YYEEEE. The CDR3 loop spans 13 amino acids. The V and J ends lost 3 bases and 9 bases, in that order; junction bases with no gene match: 4. The CDR3 spells CASSSGTGFIQYF. The CDR3 DNA reads as TGTGCCAGCAGCTCCGGGACAGGGTTCATTCAGTACTTC.